Included here is one TCR beta chain sequence, with context. Antigen specificity is unknown. This entry belongs to a study of shared clonotypes between healthy human individuals. Some 30,000 T cell genomes, or roughly 200 ng DNA, went into the sorted-subset replicate PCRs. This table comes from immunoSEQ multiplex PCR, and its TCRdb copy is limited to in-frame clones, with some not included. The sample has 950,000 to 1,100,000 clones; more than 75% are singletons. Germline loops: CDR1 SEHNR, CDR2 FQNEAQ (reference sequence). V was shortened by 3 bases and J by 8 bases, with 9 bases between the two germline ends. The CDR3 totals 12 residues. Study-level points and caveats: Generally, estimated richness proved larger in naive subsets than it did in memory subsets.

The clonotype was recovered from a man aged 18 to 35 in good health. Some clones in this sample may be carry-over from other donors' samples. The gene calls are TRBV7-9 and TRBJ2-3; a weak D match, TRBD2 (6 bases). The sample consisted of memory CD4+ T cells from PBMCs. The subset denotes: CD45RA-negative fraction. The CDR3 nucleotides are TGTGCCAGCAGCTTGGACTACTCTACGCAGTATTTT. This translates into CASSLDYSTQYF.